The TCR beta chain under discussion was sequenced for a study of cytomegalovirus exposure and HLA in healthy donors. Overall study findings and caveats: The investigators catalogued 164 TCR beta chains as cytomegalovirus-associated. V segments that were indistinguishable, TRBV6-2 and TRBV6-3 among them, were omitted from analysis. The HLA-A and HLA-B alleles of most subjects were reportedly predicted accurately from TCR beta sequences.

Primers included in the PCR were 60 Vbeta and 13 Jbeta primers. Clones were sequenced by immunoSEQ multiplex PCR, and TCRdb holds only the in-frame ones, with some missing. This table has about 140,000 clones, 80% to 85% appearing once. As for this clone: Its target is not known.

Germline assignment: CDR1 SGDLS and CDR2 YYNGEE. Trimming shortened V by 5 bases and J by 0 bases, and 20 bases separated the two germline ends. This CDR3 region has 18 residues. The source is a male donor in good health and CMV-seropositive. The rearrangement joins TRBV9 to TRBJ2-2, with D perhaps TRBD2 (7 bases). Sample: PBMCs. CDR3 residues: CASSSRGGGRTNTGELFF. The CDR3 nucleotides read TGTGCCAGCAGTTCGAGAGGGGGGGGGCGTACGAACACCGGGGAGCTGTTTTTT.